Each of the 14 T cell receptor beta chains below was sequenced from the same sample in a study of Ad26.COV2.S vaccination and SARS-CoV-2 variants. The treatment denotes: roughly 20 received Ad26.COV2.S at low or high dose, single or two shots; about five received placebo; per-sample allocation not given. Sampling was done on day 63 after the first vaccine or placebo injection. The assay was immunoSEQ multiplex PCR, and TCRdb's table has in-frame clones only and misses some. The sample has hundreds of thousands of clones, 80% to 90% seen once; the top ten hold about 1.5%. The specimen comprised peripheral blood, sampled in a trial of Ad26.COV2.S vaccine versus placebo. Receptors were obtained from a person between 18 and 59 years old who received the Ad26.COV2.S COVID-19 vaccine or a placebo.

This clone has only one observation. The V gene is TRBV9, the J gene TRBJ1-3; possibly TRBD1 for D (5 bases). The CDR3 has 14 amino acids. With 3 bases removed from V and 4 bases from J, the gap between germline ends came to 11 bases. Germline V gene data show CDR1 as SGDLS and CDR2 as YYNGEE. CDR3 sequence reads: CASSAATAGNTIYF. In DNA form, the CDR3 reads TGTGCCAGCAGCGCAGCGACAGCGGGAAACACCATATATTTT.

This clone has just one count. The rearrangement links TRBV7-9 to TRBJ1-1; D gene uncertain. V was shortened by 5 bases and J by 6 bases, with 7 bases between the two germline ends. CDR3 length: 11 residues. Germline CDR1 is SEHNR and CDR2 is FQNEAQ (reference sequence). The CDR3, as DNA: TGTGCCAGCAGCCCTAGGGCTGAAGCTTTCTTT. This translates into CASSPRAEAFF.

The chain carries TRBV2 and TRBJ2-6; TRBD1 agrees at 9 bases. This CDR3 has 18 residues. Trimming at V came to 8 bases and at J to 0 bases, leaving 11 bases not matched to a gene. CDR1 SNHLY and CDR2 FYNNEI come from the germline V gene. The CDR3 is CASGRGQGTTSGANVLTF. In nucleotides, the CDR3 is TGTGCCAGCGGGCGGGGACAGGGAACTACCTCTGGGGCCAACGTCCTGACTTTC.

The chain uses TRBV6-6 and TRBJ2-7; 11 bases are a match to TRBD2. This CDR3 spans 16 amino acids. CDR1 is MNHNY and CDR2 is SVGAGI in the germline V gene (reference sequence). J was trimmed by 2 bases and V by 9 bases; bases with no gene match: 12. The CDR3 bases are TGTGCCAGTCTGACAGTCACTAGCGGGAGAACCTACGAGCAGTACTTC. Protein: CASLTVTSGRTYEQYF.

The CDR3 here is CASSYTGLWGSYNEQFF. As DNA, the CDR3 is TGTGCCAGCAGCTACACCGGCCTATGGGGATCCTACAATGAGCAGTTCTTC. The J gene is TRBJ2-1, the V gene TRBV7-9; the D is unclear. Germline CDR1 reads SEHNR; CDR2 reads FQNEAQ (reference sequence). This CDR3 region has 17 residues. V gave up 4 bases and J gave up 1 base, with 17 bases separating them.

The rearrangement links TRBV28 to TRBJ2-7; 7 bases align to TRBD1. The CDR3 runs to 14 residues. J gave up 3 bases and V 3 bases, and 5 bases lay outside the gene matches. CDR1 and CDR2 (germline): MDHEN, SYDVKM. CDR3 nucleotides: TGTGCCAGCAGTTTTTGGGCAGGGGGCTACGAGCAGTACTTC. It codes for CASSFWAGGYEQYF.

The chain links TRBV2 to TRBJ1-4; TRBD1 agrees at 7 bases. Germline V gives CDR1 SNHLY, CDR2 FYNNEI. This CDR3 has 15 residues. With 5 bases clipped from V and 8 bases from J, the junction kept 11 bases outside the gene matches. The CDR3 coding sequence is TGTGCCAGCAGTTGGCCAGGGACAGAAGGGGAAAAACTGTTTTTT. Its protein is CASSWPGTEGEKLFF.

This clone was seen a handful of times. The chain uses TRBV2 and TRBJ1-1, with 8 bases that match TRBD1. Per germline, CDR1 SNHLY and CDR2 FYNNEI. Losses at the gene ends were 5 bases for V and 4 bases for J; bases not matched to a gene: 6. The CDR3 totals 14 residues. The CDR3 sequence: CASSFDRGGTEAFF. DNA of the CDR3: TGTGCCAGCAGTTTCGACAGGGGAGGCACTGAAGCTTTCTTT.

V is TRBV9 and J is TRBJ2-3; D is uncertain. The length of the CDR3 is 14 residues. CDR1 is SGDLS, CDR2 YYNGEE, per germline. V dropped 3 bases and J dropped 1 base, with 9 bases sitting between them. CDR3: CASSAQVGTDTQYF. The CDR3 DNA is TGTGCCAGCAGCGCCCAGGTGGGCACAGATACGCAGTATTTT.

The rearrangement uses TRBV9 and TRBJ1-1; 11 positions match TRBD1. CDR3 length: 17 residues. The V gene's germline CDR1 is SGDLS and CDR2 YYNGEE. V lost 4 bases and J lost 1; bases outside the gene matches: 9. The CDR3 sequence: CASSSEGQGVANTEAFF. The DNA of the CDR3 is TGTGCCAGCAGCTCCGAGGGACAGGGGGTGGCGAACACTGAAGCTTTCTTT. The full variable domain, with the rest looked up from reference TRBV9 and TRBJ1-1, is DSGVTQTPKHLITATGQRVTLRCSPRSGDLSVYWYQQSLDQGLQFLIQYYNGEERAKGNILERFSAQQFPDLHSELNLSSLELGDSALYFCASSSEGQGVANTEAFFGQGTRLTVV.

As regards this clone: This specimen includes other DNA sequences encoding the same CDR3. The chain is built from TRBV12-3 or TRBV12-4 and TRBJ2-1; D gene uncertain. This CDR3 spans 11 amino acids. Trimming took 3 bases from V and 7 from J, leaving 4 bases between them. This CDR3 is CASSFGNEQFF. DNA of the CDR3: TGTGCCAGCAGTTTCGGAAATGAGCAGTTCTTC.

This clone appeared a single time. DNA for the CDR3: TGTGCCAGCAGCGTAGCAGCGGGAGGTTCCTACGAGCAGTACTTC. It yields the protein CASSVAAGGSYEQYF. The chain couples TRBV9 to TRBJ2-7, with TRBD2 identical over 9 bases. V shed 0 bases and J 1 base; nucleotides not matched to a gene: 2. Germline CDR1 is SGDLS and CDR2 is YYNGEE. This CDR3 contains 15 residues.

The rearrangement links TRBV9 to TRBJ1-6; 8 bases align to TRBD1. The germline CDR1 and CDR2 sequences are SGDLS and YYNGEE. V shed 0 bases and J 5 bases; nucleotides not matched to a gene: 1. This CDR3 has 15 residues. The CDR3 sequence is CASSVGTGHNSPLHF. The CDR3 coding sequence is TGTGCCAGCAGCGTAGGGACAGGGCATAATTCACCCCTCCACTTT.

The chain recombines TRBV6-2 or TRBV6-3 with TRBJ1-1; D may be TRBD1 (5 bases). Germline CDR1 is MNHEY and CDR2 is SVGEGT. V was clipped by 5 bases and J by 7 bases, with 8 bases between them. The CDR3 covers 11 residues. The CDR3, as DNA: TGTGCCAGCAGTCTCCAGGGTGAAGCTTTCTTT. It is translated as CASSLQGEAFF.